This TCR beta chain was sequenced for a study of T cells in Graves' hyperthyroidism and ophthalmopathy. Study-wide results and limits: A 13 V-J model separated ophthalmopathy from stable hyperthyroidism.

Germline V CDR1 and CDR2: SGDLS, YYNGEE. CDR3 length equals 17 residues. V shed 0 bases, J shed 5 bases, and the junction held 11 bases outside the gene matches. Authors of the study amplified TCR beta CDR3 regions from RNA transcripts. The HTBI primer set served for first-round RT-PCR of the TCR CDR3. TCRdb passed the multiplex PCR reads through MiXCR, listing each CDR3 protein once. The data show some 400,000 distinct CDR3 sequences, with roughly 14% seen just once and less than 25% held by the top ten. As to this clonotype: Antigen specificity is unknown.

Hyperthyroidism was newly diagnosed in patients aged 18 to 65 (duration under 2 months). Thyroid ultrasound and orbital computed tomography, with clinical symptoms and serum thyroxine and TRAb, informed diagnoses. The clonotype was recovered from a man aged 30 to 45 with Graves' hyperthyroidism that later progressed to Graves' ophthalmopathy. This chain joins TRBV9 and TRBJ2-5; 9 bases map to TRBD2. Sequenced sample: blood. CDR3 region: CASSVVGRGGEMETQYF. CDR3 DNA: TGTGCCAGCAGCGTAGTTGGGCGGGGGGGAGAGATGGAGACCCAGTACTTC.